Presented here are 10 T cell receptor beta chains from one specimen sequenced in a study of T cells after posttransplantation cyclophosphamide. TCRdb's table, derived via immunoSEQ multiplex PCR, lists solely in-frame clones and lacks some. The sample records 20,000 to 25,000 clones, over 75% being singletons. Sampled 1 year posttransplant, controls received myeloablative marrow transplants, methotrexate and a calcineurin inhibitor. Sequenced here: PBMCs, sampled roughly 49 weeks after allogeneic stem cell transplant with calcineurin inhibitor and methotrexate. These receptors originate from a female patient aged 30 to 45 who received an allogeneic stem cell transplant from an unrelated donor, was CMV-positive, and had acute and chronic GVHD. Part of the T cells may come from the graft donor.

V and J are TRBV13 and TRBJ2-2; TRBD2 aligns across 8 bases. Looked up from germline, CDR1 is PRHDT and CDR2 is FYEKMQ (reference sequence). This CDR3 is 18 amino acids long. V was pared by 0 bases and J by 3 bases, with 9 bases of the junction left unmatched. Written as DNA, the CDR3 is TGTGCCAGCAGCTTAGGCCACTGGGCTAGCGGGTACACCGGGGAGCTGTTTTTT. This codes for CASSLGHWASGYTGELFF.

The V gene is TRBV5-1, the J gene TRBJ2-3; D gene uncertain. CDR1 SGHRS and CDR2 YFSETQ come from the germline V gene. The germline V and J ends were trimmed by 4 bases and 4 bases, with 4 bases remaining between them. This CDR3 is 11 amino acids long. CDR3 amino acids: CASSLSDTQYF. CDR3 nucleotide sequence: TGCGCCAGCAGCCTATCAGATACGCAGTATTTT.

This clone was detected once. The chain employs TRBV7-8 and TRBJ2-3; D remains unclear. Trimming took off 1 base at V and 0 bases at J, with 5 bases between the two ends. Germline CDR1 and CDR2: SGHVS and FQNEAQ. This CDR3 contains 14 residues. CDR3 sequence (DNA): TGTGCCAGCAGCTTAGACTCGAGCACAGATACGCAGTATTTT. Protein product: CASSLDSSTDTQYF. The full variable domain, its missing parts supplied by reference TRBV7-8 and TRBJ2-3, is GAGVSQSPRYKVAKRGQDVALRCDPISGHVSLFWYQQALGQGPEFLTYFQNEAQLDKSGLPSDRFFAERPEGSVSTLKIQRTQQEDSAVYLCASSLDSSTDTQYFGPGTRLTVL.

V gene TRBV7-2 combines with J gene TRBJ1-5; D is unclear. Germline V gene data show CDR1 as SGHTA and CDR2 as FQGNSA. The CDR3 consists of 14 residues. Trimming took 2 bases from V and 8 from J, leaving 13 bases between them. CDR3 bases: TGTGCCAGCAGCTTATTAGGTGGAGATAAGCCCCAGCATTTT. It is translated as CASSLLGGDKPQHF.

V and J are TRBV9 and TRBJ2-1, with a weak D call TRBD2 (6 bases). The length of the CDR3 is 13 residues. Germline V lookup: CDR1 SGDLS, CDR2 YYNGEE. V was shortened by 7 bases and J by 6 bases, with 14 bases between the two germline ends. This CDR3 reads CASSWGLGNEQFF. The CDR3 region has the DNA TGTGCCAGCTCCTGGGGACTCGGCAATGAGCAGTTCTTC.

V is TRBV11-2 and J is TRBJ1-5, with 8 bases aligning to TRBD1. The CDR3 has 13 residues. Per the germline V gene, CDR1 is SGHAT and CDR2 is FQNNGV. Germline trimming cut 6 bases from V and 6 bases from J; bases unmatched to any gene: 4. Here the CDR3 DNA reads TGTGCCAGCAGTTCCCAGGGGGCTCAGCCCCAGCATTTT. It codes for CASSSQGAQPQHF.

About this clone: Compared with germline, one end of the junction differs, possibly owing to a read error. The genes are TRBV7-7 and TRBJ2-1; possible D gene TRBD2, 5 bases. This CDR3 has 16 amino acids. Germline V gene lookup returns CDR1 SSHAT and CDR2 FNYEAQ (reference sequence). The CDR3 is CASSLSDLASYNEQFF. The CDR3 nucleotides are TGTGCTAGCAGCTTATCGGACTTAGCGTCCTACAATGAGCAGTTCTTC. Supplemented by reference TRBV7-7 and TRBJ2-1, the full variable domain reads GAGVSQSPRYKVTKRGQDVTLRCDPISSHATLYWYQQALGQGPEFLTYFNYEAQPDKSGLPSDRFSAERPEGSISTLTIQRTEQRDSAMYRCASSLSDLASYNEQFFGPGTRLTVL.

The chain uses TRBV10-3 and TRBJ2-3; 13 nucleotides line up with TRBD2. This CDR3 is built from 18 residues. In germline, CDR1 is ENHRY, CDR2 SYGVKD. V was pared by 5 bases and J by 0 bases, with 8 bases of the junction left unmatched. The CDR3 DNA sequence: TGTGCCATCAGTAGACTAGCGGGAGGACAGCCTAGCACAGATACGCAGTATTTT. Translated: CAISRLAGGQPSTDTQYF.

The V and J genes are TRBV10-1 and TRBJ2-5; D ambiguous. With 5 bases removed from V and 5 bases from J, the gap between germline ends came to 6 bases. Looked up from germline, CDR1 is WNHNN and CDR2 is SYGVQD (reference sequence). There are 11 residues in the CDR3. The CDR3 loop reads CASSNAETQYF. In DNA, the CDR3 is TGCGCCAGCAGTAACGCGGAGACCCAGTACTTC.

The DNA for the CDR3 is TGTGCCAGCTCAACGATGCGGGGGATCGGGCTGTTTTTT. Its protein is CASSTMRGIGLFF. The chain links TRBV6-5 to TRBJ1-4, with a possible D match to TRBD1 (5 bases). V shed 8 bases and J shed 14 bases, with 21 bases lying between them. Germline V gene sequence: CDR1 MNHEY, CDR2 SVGAGI. CDR3 length equals 13 residues.